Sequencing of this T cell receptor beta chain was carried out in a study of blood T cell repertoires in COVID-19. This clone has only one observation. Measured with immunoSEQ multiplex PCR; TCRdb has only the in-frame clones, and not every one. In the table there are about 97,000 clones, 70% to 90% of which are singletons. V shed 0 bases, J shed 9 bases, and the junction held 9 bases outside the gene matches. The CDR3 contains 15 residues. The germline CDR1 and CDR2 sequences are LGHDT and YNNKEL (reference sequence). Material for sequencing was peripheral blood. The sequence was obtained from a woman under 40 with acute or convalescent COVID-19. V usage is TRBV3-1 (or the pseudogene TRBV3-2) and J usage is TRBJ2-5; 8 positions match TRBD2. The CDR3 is CASSQDWAGRGAQYF. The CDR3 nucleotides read TGTGCCAGCAGCCAAGATTGGGCCGGGCGGGGGGCCCAGTACTTC.